Presented here are 28 T cell receptor beta chains from one specimen sequenced in a study of blood T cell repertoires in COVID-19. Sequencing used immunoSEQ multiplex PCR; TCRdb keeps in-frame clones, though not all of them. The data contain tens of thousands of clones, 90% to 95% of them singletons. The sequencing sample was made of peripheral blood. The receptor source for this set is a human donor in a cohort sampled during active COVID-19.

V and J are TRBV10-3 and TRBJ2-1; a possible D gene is TRBD1 (6 bases). From germline, CDR1 is ENHRY and CDR2 SYGVKD. This CDR3 spans 16 amino acids. V dropped 6 bases and J dropped 0 bases, with 15 bases sitting between them. The DNA for the CDR3 is TGTGCCATCAGCCCCGGGACACCCGGCTCCTACAATGAGCAGTTCTTC. Translation: CAISPGTPGSYNEQFF.

J is TRBJ2-1 and V is TRBV25-1; D is possibly TRBD2 (6 bases). CDR1 and CDR2 from the germline V gene are MGHDK and SYGVNS. Trimming took off 2 bases at V and 5 bases at J, with 13 bases between the two ends. The CDR3 spans 15 residues. The CDR3 coding sequence is TGTGCCAGCAGTGAACCATGGACGGGGGACAATGAGCAGTTCTTC. It specifies CASSEPWTGDNEQFF.

The rearrangement links TRBV29-1 to TRBJ2-7; 7 bases align to TRBD1. Germline trimming cut 5 bases from V and 9 bases from J; bases unmatched to any gene: 31. This CDR3 is built from 19 residues. Germline CDR1 reads SQVTM; CDR2 reads ANQGSEA. The CDR3 is CSVQLPPGPRPGQALWQYF. The CDR3 nucleotides read TGCAGCGTTCAACTCCCTCCCGGACCGCGCCCCGGACAGGCCTTATGGCAGTACTTC.

This rearrangement joins TRBV18 to TRBJ2-1; 10 bases are shared with TRBD2. The CDR3 extends over 15 amino acids. V lost 5 bases and J lost 8; bases outside the gene matches: 9. Germline-derived CDR1 and CDR2 are KGHSH and LQKENI. The DNA for the CDR3 is TGTGCCAGCTCAACTGCTAGCGGGAGTTTCTATGAGCAGTTCTTC. Residues: CASSTASGSFYEQFF.

V usage is TRBV6-6 and J usage is TRBJ1-3, with D maybe TRBD1 (5 bases). Germline V gene data show CDR1 as MNHNY and CDR2 as SVGAGI (reference sequence). V was cut by 7 bases and J by 3 bases, with 10 bases left in between. There are 13 residues in the CDR3. The CDR3 reads CASTGGGGNTIYF. DNA for the CDR3: TGTGCCAGCACCGGGGGGGGTGGAAACACCATATATTTT.

The gene calls are TRBV5-5 and TRBJ2-4, with a tentative D call TRBD2 (5 bases). The V and J ends lost 2 bases and 0 bases respectively, with 9 bases between them. CDR1 is SGHKS and CDR2 is YYEKEE in the germline V gene (reference sequence). The CDR3 covers 15 residues. The CDR3 protein is CASSFRELAKNIQYF. The CDR3 DNA reads TGTGCCAGCAGCTTTCGGGAACTAGCCAAAAACATTCAGTACTTC.

The chain carries TRBV7-9 and TRBJ2-1, with 12 nucleotides matching TRBD2. The CDR3 totals 16 residues. CDR1 is SEHNR and CDR2 is FQNEAQ in the germline V gene (reference sequence). The junction had 4 bases not matched to a gene; V was cut back by 1 base and J by 6 bases. The CDR3 loop reads CASSLGLAGVINEQFF. CDR3 DNA: TGTGCCAGCAGCTTAGGACTAGCGGGGGTGATCAATGAGCAGTTCTTC.

The J gene is TRBJ1-2, the V gene TRBV9, with a possible D match to TRBD1 (5 bases). Trimming removed 1 base at V and 4 bases at J, with 8 bases between. CDR3 length: 13 amino acids. Germline values: CDR1 SGDLS, CDR2 YYNGEE. CDR3 nucleotides: TGTGCCAGCAGCGTACAGGGTACCTATGGCTACACCTTC. It specifies CASSVQGTYGYTF.

This rearrangement joins TRBV7-3 to TRBJ2-2, with a possible D match to TRBD2 (5 bases). CDR3 length: 15 residues. V was trimmed by 8 bases and J by 0 bases, leaving 13 bases between them. Germline V gene lookup returns CDR1 SGHTA and CDR2 FQGTGA. CDR3 DNA sequence: TGTGCCAGCGGGAGTGCCGCGTCGAACACCGGGGAGCTGTTTTTT. Encoded protein: CASGSAASNTGELFF.

This CDR3 is CASRGTAGANVLTF. The CDR3 DNA sequence: TGTGCCAGCAGAGGGACAGCTGGGGCCAACGTCCTGACTTTC. The chain joins TRBV2 to TRBJ2-6; 7 bases agree with TRBD1. J was trimmed by 2 bases and V by 6 bases; bases with no gene match: 1. Germline-derived CDR1 and CDR2 are SNHLY and FYNNEI. This CDR3 has 14 amino acids.

The rearrangement links TRBV4-1 to TRBJ1-3; D uncertain. Germline CDR1 MGHRA, CDR2 YSYEKL. V gave up 1 base and J gave up 4 bases, with 5 bases separating them. This CDR3 comprises 13 residues. CDR3 nucleotide sequence: TGCGCCAGCAGCCAAGGGCCGGGAAACACCATATATTTT. Its protein product is CASSQGPGNTIYF.

This clone was seen a single time. The V call is TRBV2, the J call TRBJ2-6, with D uncertain. CDR1 and CDR2 from the germline V gene are SNHLY and FYNNEI. Trimming took 7 bases from V and 0 from J, leaving 7 bases between them. This CDR3 comprises 14 residues. The DNA for the CDR3 is TGTGCCAGCAACCCACACTCTGGGGCCAACGTCCTGACTTTC. It translates to CASNPHSGANVLTF.

This chain uses TRBV12-3 or TRBV12-4 with TRBJ2-7; 9 bases fit TRBD1. The CDR3 sequence is 13 residues long. V lost 6 bases, J lost 8 bases, and 8 bases stayed unmatched. DNA for the CDR3: TGTGCCAGCAGATCGGACAGGGGCGGCCAGCAGTACTTC. Protein: CASRSDRGGQQYF.

The genes are TRBV27 and TRBJ1-2; D is undetermined. The V end was cut by 3 bases, the J end by 3 bases, with 8 bases between. Germline V gives CDR1 MNHEY, CDR2 SMNVEV (reference sequence). The CDR3 covers 13 residues. This CDR3 reads CASSLTPDYGYTF. For the CDR3, the DNA is TGTGCCAGCAGTTTGACACCGGACTATGGCTACACCTTC.

The V gene is TRBV19, the J gene TRBJ2-5, with TRBD2 as a possible D gene (6 bases). The V gene's germline CDR1 is LNHDA and CDR2 SQIVND (reference sequence). V lost 3 bases and J 5 bases, leaving 16 bases between the germline ends. This CDR3 comprises 15 residues. The CDR3 reads CASSILLAGPETQYF. The CDR3 nucleotides read TGTGCCAGTAGTATTTTACTAGCTGGTCCGGAGACCCAGTACTTC. Variable domain in full (rest from reference TRBV19 and TRBJ2-5): DGGITQSPKYLFRKEGQNVTLSCEQNLNHDAMYWYRQDPGQGLRLIYYSQIVNDFQKGDIAEGYSVSREKKESFPLTVTSAQKNPTAFYLCASSILLAGPETQYFGPGTRLLVL.

The CDR3 DNA follows: TGCGCCAGCAGCTTGGAGGGACTAGACACAGATACGCAGTATTTT. Translation gives CASSLEGLDTDTQYF. The genes are TRBV5-1 and TRBJ2-3; 8 bases are a match to TRBD2. The germline V gene has CDR1 SGHRS and CDR2 YFSETQ. This CDR3 has 15 residues. The ends lost 0 bases at V and 2 bases at J; junction bases unmatched: 2.

The chain carries TRBV12-2 and TRBJ2-7; TRBD2 is taken as the D call from the table, unchecked against the DNA. TRBV12-2 is designated a pseudogene. The CDR3 covers 17 residues. The CDR3 here is CASRFGTSGRLGYEQYF. The CDR3 coding sequence is TGTGCAAGTCGCTTCGGGACTAGCGGGAGATTGGGGTACGAGCAGTACTTC.

The V gene is TRBV30, the J gene TRBJ1-4; 8 nucleotides line up with TRBD1. The CDR3 extends over 14 amino acids. Germline V gene lookup returns CDR1 GTSNPN and CDR2 SVGIG (reference sequence). The ends lost 2 bases at V and 3 bases at J; junction bases unmatched: 2. The CDR3 DNA follows: TGTGCCTGGAGTCCAGGGGGCCCTAATGAAAAACTGTTTTTT. Amino acid sequence: CAWSPGGPNEKLFF.

The V gene is TRBV27, the J gene TRBJ1-4, with a possible D match to TRBD1 (6 bases). The CDR3 is 14 amino acids. Germline CDR1 and CDR2: MNHEY and SMNVEV (reference sequence). Trimming removed 8 bases at V and 6 bases at J, with 16 bases between. CDR3 region: CASGPTGLDEKLFF. The CDR3 region has the DNA TGTGCCAGCGGTCCGACAGGCCTCGATGAAAAACTGTTTTTT.

This rearrangement joins TRBV3-1 (or the pseudogene TRBV3-2) to TRBJ1-6, with a weak D call TRBD1 (5 bases). Per germline, CDR1 LGHDT and CDR2 YNNKEL (reference sequence). V was trimmed by 6 bases and J by 10 bases, leaving 10 bases between them. The length of the CDR3 is 12 residues. The CDR3 DNA sequence: TGTGCCAGCAGTTACACAGGCTCACCCCTCCACTTT. The encoded protein is CASSYTGSPLHF.

The gene calls are TRBV5-5 and TRBJ1-1; D is perhaps TRBD1 (5 bases). The germline gives CDR1 SGHKS, CDR2 YYEKEE (reference sequence). The CDR3 contains 15 residues. V was pared by 5 bases and J by 1 base, with 15 bases between. The CDR3 here is CASSLRQGSNTEAFF. CDR3 DNA sequence: TGTGCCAGCAGTTTACGTCAGGGCTCGAACACTGAAGCTTTCTTT.

V is TRBV5-1 and J is TRBJ2-2; 10 bases fit TRBD2. The CDR3 is 15 amino acids. Germline values: CDR1 SGHRS, CDR2 YFSETQ. The V and J ends lost 3 bases and 8 bases, in that order; junction bases with no gene match: 7. CDR3: CASSSWTSGVGELFF. The CDR3 DNA follows: TGCGCCAGCAGCTCCTGGACTAGCGGTGTAGGGGAGCTGTTTTTT. Based on the CDR3 plus reference TRBV5-1 and TRBJ2-2, the full variable domain is KAGVTQTPRYLIKTRGQQVTLSCSPISGHRSVSWYQQTPGQGLQFLFEYFSETQRNKGNFPGRFSGRQFSNSRSEMNVSTLELGDSALYLCASSSWTSGVGELFFGEGSRLTVL.

This clone was seen once. The chain joins TRBV3-1 (or the pseudogene TRBV3-2) to TRBJ2-5, with D possibly matching TRBD2 (6 bases). The CDR3 runs to 16 residues. Per the germline V gene, CDR1 is LGHDT and CDR2 is YNNKEL (reference sequence). Trimming removed 3 bases at V and 4 bases at J, with 18 bases between. For the CDR3, the DNA is TGTGCCAGCAGCCACCGGTTAGCGGAGCAGGGAGAGACCCAGTACTTC. It encodes CASSHRLAEQGETQYF.

Details on this clone: One junction end does not reproduce the germline sequence, and a read error may be involved. V is TRBV6-5 and J is TRBJ2-1; D call uncertain. The CDR3 is 15 amino acids. In germline, CDR1 is MNHEY, CDR2 SVGAGI. CDR3 amino acids: CASSNSGSGYNEQFF. The CDR3 nucleotides are TGTGCCAGCAGTAACTCAGGTTCGGGTTACAATGAGCAGTTCTTC.

The chain has TRBV7-3 and TRBJ2-5, with 11 positions matching TRBD2. Per germline, CDR1 SGHTA and CDR2 FQGTGA. The CDR3 contains 18 residues. Losses at the gene ends were 4 bases for V and 1 base for J; bases not matched to a gene: 11. The CDR3 coding sequence is TGTGCCAGCAGCTCCCCACCGGGGACTAGCGGTATCCAAGAGACCCAGTACTTC. This gives the protein CASSSPPGTSGIQETQYF.

CDR3 DNA sequence: TGTGCCAGCGGGAGGGTGCCCACAGATACGCAGTATTTT. Translation gives CASGRVPTDTQYF. The V and J genes are TRBV12-3 or TRBV12-4 and TRBJ2-3; 7 bases fit TRBD2. The CDR3 is 13 amino acids. The junction had 4 bases not matched to a gene; V was cut back by 8 bases and J by 2 bases.

The V gene is TRBV9, the J gene TRBJ1-1; a weak D match, TRBD1 (5 bases). The CDR3 totals 14 residues. Germline loops: CDR1 SGDLS, CDR2 YYNGEE. V was shortened by 7 bases and J by 0 bases, with 13 bases between the two germline ends. As DNA, the CDR3 is TGTGCCAGCGCACCGGGGGGGTTGAACACTGAAGCTTTCTTT. Protein: CASAPGGLNTEAFF.

DNA for the CDR3: TGTGCCAGCAGCCAAGTCCCCGGACAGGGGAGCAATGAGCAGTTCTTC. This encodes CASSQVPGQGSNEQFF. The rearrangement uses TRBV3-1 (or the pseudogene TRBV3-2) and TRBJ2-1; 9 bases align to TRBD1. The CDR3 has 16 residues. J gave up 6 bases and V 1 base, and 7 bases lay outside the gene matches. Germline V CDR1 and CDR2: LGHDT, YNNKEL (reference sequence).